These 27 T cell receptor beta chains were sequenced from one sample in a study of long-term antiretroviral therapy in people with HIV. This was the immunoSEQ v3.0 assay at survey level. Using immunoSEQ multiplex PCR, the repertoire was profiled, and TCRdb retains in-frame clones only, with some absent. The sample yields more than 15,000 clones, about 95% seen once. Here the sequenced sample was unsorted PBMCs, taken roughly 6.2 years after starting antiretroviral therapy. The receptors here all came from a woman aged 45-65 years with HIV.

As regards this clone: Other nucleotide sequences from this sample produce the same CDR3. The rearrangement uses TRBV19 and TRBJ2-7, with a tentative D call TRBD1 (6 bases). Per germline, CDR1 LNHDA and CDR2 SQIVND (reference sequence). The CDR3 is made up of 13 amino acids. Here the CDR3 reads CATRQASSYEQYF. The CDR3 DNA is TGTGCTACTCGACAGGCAAGCTCCTACGAGCAGTACTTC.

CDR3 sequence reads: CASSTGTGGGRGYTF. Written as DNA, the CDR3 is TGTGCCAGCAGCACCGGGACAGGGGGCGGTAGGGGCTACACCTTC. The rearrangement links TRBV7-2 to TRBJ1-2, with 12 bases lining up with TRBD1. The germline V gene has CDR1 SGHTA and CDR2 FQGNSA. V lost 5 bases and J lost 8; bases outside the gene matches: 9. The CDR3 is 15 amino acids.

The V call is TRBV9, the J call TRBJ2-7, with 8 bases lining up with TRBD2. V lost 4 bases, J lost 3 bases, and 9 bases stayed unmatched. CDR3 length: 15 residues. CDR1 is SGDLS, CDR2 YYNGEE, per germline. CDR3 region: CASSLGTSSRYEQYF. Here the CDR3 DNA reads TGTGCCAGCAGCCTAGGGACTAGTTCGCGCTACGAGCAGTACTTC.

The CDR3 DNA reads TGTGCCAGCAGCCAAACTAGCGGGAGGTTCTACGAGCAGTACTTC. This translates into CASSQTSGRFYEQYF. The rearrangement joins TRBV6-5 to TRBJ2-7; 12 nucleotides align to TRBD2. Germline V CDR1 and CDR2: MNHEY, SVGAGI. This CDR3 has 15 residues. The junction had 6 bases not matched to a gene; V was cut back by 6 bases and J by 3 bases.

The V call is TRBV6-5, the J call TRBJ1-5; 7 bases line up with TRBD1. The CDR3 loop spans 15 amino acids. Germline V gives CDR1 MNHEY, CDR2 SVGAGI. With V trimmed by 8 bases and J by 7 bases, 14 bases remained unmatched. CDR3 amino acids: CASGVNTGDRQPQHF. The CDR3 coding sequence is TGTGCCAGCGGGGTAAATACAGGGGATCGACAGCCCCAGCATTTT.

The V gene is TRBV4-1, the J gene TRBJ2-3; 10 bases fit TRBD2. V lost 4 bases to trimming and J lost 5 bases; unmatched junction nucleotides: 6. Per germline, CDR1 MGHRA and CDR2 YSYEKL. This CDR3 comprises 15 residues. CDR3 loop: CASSPLAGGVDTQYF. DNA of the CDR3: TGCGCCAGCAGCCCCTTAGCGGGAGGTGTAGATACGCAGTATTTT.

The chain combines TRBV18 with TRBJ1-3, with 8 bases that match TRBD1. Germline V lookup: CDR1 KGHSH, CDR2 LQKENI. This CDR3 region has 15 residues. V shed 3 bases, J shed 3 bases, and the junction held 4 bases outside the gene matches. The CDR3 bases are TGTGCCAGCTCACCGCAGGGGGCATTTGGAAACACCATATATTTT. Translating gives CASSPQGAFGNTIYF.

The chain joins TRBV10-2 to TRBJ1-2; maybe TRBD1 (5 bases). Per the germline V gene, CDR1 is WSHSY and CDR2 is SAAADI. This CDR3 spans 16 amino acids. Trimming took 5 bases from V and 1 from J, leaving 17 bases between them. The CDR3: CASSPGTQGLNYGYTF. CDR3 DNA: TGCGCCAGCAGTCCCGGGACCCAGGGCCTTAACTATGGCTACACCTTC.

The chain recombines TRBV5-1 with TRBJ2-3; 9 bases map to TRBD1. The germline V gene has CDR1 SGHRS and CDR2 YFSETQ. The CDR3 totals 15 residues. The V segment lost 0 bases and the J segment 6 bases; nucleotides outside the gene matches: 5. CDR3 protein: CASSLAQGALDTQYF. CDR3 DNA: TGCGCCAGCAGCTTGGCACAGGGGGCCTTGGATACGCAGTATTTT.

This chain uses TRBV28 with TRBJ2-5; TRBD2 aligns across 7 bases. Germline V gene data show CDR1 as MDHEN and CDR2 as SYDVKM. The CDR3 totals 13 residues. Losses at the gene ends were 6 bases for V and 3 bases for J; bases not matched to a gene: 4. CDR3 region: CASRKTSKETQYF. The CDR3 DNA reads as TGTGCCAGCAGGAAGACTAGCAAAGAGACCCAGTACTTC.

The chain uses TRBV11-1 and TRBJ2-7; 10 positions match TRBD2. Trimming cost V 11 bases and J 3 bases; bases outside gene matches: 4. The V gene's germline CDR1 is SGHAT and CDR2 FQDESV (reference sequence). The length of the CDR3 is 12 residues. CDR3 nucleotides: TGTGCCTCCGGACTAGCGGACTACGAGCAGTACTTC. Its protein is CASGLADYEQYF. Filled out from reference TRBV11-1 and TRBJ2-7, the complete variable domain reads EAEVAQSPRYKITEKSQAVAFWCDPISGHATLYWYRQILGQGPELLVQFQDESVVDDSQLPKDRFSAERLKGVDSTLKIQPAELGDSAMYLCASGLADYEQYFGPGTRLTVT.

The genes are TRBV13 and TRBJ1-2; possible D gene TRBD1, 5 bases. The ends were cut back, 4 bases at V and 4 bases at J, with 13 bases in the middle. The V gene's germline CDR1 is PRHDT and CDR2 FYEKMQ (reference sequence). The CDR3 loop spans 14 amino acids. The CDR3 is CASSSAGQTYGYTF. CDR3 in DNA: TGTGCCAGCAGCTCCGCCGGACAAACCTATGGCTACACCTTC.

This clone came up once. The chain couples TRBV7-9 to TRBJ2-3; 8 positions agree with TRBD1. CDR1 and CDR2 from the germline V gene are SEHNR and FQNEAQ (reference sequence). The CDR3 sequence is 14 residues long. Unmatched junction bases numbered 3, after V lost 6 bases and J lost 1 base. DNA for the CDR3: TGTGCCAGCAGAAAGGACAGGGGCACAGATACGCAGTATTTT. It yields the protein CASRKDRGTDTQYF.

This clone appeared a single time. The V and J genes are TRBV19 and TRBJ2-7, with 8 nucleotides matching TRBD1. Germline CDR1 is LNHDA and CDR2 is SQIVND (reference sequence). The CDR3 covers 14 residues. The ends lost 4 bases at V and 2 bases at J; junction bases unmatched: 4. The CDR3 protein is CASSTWTGTYEQYF. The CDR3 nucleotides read TGTGCCAGTAGTACGTGGACAGGGACCTACGAGCAGTACTTC.

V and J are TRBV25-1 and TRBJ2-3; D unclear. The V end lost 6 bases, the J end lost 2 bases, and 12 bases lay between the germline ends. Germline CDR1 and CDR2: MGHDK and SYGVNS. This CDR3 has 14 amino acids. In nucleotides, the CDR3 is TGTGCCAGCAGCACCATCGGGTCCACAGATACGCAGTATTTT. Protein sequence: CASSTIGSTDTQYF.

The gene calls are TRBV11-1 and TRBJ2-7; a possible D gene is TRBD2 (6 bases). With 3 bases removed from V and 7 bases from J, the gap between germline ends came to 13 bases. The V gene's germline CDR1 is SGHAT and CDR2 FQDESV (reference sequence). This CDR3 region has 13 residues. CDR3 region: CASSFAEGWEQYF. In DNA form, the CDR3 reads TGTGCCAGCAGCTTTGCGGAGGGGTGGGAGCAGTACTTC.

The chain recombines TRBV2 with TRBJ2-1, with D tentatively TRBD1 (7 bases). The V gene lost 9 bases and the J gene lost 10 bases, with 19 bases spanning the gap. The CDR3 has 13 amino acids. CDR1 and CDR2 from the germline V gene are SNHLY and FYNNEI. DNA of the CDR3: TGTGCCAGGGGACTGACAGGGCCGGGCGAGCAGTTCTTC. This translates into CARGLTGPGEQFF. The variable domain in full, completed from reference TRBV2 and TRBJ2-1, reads EPEVTQTPSHQVTQMGQEVILRCVPISNHLYFYWYRQILGQKVEFLVSFYNNEISEKSEIFDDQFSVERPDGSNFTLKIRSTKLEDSAMYFCARGLTGPGEQFFGPGTRLTVL.

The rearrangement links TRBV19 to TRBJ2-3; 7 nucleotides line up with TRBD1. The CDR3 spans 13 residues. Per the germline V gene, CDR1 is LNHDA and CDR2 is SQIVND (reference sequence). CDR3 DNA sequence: TGTGGCACCAGGGGGATGGGGACAGATACGCAGTATTTT. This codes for CGTRGMGTDTQYF.

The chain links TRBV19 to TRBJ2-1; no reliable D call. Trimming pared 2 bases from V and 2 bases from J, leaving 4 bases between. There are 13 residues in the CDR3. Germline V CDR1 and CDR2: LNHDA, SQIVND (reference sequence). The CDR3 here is CASSIKAYNEQFF. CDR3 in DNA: TGTGCCAGTAGTATAAAAGCCTACAATGAGCAGTTCTTC.

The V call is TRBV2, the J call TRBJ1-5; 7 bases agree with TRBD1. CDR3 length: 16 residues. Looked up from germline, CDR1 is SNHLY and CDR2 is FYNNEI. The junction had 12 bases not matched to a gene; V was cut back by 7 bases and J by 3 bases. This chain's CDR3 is CASIEGAGGSNQPQHF. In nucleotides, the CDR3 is TGTGCCAGCATCGAAGGGGCAGGGGGTTCCAATCAGCCCCAGCATTTT. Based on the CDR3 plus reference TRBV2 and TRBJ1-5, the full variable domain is EPEVTQTPSHQVTQMGQEVILRCVPISNHLYFYWYRQILGQKVEFLVSFYNNEISEKSEIFDDQFSVERPDGSNFTLKIRSTKLEDSAMYFCASIEGAGGSNQPQHFGDGTRLSIL.

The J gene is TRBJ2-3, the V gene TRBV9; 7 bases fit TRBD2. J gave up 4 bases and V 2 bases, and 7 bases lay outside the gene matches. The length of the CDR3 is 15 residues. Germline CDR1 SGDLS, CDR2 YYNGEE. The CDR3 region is CASSVGGAGSDTQYF. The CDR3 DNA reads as TGTGCCAGCAGCGTCGGGGGAGCGGGGTCAGATACGCAGTATTTT.

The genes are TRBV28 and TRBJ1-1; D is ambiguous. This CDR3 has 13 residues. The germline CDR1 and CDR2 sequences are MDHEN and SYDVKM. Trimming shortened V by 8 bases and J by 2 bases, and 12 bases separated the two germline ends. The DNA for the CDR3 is TGTGCCAGCCGACTGCCGGTAAACACTGAAGCTTTCTTT. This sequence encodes CASRLPVNTEAFF.

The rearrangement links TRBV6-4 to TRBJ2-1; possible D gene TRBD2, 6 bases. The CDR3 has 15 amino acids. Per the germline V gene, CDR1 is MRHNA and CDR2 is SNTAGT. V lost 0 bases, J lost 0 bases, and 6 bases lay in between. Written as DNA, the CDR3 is TGTGCCAGCAGTGACTCTAGCGGCTCCTACAATGAGCAGTTCTTC. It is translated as CASSDSSGSYNEQFF.

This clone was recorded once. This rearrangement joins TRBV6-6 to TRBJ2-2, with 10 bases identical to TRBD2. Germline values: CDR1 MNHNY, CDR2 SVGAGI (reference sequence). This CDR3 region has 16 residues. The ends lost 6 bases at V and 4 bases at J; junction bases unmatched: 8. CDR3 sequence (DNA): TGTGCCAGCAGGATTCAACTAGCGGGGTTCACCGGGGAGCTGTTTTTT. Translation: CASRIQLAGFTGELFF.

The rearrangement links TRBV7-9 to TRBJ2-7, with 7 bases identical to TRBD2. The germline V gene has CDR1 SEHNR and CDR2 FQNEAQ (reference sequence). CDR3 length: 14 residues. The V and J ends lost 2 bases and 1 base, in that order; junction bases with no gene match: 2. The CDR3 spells CASSLLADSYEQYF. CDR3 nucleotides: TGTGCCAGCAGCTTACTAGCGGATTCCTACGAGCAGTACTTC.

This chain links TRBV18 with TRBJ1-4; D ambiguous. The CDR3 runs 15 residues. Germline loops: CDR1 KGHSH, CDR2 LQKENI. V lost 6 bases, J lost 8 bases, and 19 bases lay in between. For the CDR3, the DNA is TGTGCCAGCTCGGTTCCGGGCCTATCGACAGAAAAACTGTTTTTT. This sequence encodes CASSVPGLSTEKLFF.

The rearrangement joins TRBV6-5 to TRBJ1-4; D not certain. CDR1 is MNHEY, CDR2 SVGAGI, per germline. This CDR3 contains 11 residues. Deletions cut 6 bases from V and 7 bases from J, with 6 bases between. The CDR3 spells CASSRGEKLFF. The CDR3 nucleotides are TGTGCCAGCAGCAGAGGTGAAAAACTGTTTTTT.